The 9 T cell receptor beta chains given below trace back to one sample, sequenced in a study of blood T cells in healthy people across ages. Combining a sample-barcoded 5' primer with a J-beta primer mix, a second PCR ran for 7 to 11 cycles. TCRdb used MiXCR to reprocess the 5' RACE reads, holding one entry per CDR3 protein. The table includes 1.5 million to 1.8 million distinct CDR3 sequences, 40% to 45% detected once. Sequenced material: blood. Receptor source: a woman aged 18-35 years in good health.

A word on this clonotype: Sequence at one end of the junction differs from germline and may be a read error. The CDR3 here is CASSQLRGVAKNIRYF. The CDR3 DNA sequence: TGTGCCAGCAGCCAACTACGCGGGGTAGCCAAAAACATTCGGTACTTC. This chain connects TRBV3-1 to TRBJ2-4; possibly TRBD2 for D (6 bases). Looked up from germline, CDR1 is LGHDT and CDR2 is YNNKEL (reference sequence). The CDR3 length is 16 residues.

V gene TRBV7-3 combines with J gene TRBJ2-2; D is perhaps TRBD2 (5 bases). CDR3 length: 14 amino acids. Germline values: CDR1 SGHTA, CDR2 FQGTGA. V was clipped by 5 bases and J by 8 bases, with 15 bases between them. As DNA, the CDR3 is TGTGCCAGCAGCCTCCGCCCTAGCCGTGGGGAGCTGTTTTTT. Its protein is CASSLRPSRGELFF.

This clonotype was picked up a small number of times. The rearrangement links TRBV6-5 to TRBJ1-6, with D possibly matching TRBD1 (5 bases). The CDR3 extends over 15 amino acids. V was clipped by 2 bases and J by 11 bases, with 16 bases between them. Germline CDR1 is MNHEY and CDR2 is SVGAGI. CDR3 region: CASSYRDRHKAPLHF. In nucleotides, the CDR3 is TGTGCCAGCAGTTACCGGGACCGTCATAAGGCACCCCTCCACTTT.

V is TRBV6-6 and J is TRBJ2-7; D gene unclear. The DNA end is more similar to TRBJ2-4, so the J call may be wrong. The germline CDR1 and CDR2 sequences are MNHNY and SVGAGI (reference sequence). CDR3 length: 13 amino acids. CDR3 bases: TGTGCCAGCAGTTACCGCACGGAAAACATTCAGTACTTC. This codes for CASSYRTENIQYF.

The V gene is TRBV16, the J gene TRBJ2-7; D not certain. Trimming took off 5 bases at V and 3 bases at J, with 11 bases between the two ends. This CDR3 has 13 amino acids. The V gene's germline CDR1 is KGHSY and CDR2 FQNENV. CDR3 loop: CASSLGKRYEQYF. As DNA, the CDR3 is TGTGCCAGCAGCTTAGGTAAACGCTACGAGCAGTACTTC.

The chain joins TRBV20-1 to TRBJ2-7, with D perhaps matching TRBD1 (6 bases). Germline V CDR1 and CDR2: DFQATT, SNEGSKA (reference sequence). This CDR3 contains 14 residues. The germline V and J ends were trimmed by 1 base and 3 bases, with 13 bases remaining between them. CDR3 loop: CSARVSAGDYEQYF. The CDR3 DNA sequence: TGCAGTGCTAGAGTCTCGGCAGGGGACTACGAGCAGTACTTC.

This clonotype has only a few counts. The chain carries TRBV20-1 and TRBJ2-3; no clear D. Trimming shortened V by 5 bases and J by 0 bases, and 6 bases separated the two germline ends. CDR3 size: 12 residues. CDR1 and CDR2 (germline): DFQATT, SNEGSKA (reference sequence). The CDR3 DNA follows: TGCAGTGCTGTGCCCAGCACAGATACGCAGTATTTT. Protein sequence: CSAVPSTDTQYF.

The V gene is TRBV19, the J gene TRBJ2-7; no clear D. Trimming took 3 bases from V and 0 from J, leaving 9 bases between them. Germline assignment: CDR1 LNHDA and CDR2 SQIVND (reference sequence). The CDR3 spans 14 residues. The chain's CDR3 is CASSMRQASYEQYF. The CDR3 DNA sequence: TGTGCCAGTAGTATGCGTCAAGCCTCCTACGAGCAGTACTTC.

J is TRBJ2-1 and V is TRBV5-1; tentatively, D is TRBD2 (6 bases). The DNA end favors TRBJ2-7, so the J call may be wrong. Germline CDR1 SGHRS, CDR2 YFSETQ. The CDR3 covers 16 residues. CDR3 loop: CASSLGGTTSYNEQYF. CDR3 in DNA: TGCGCCAGCAGCTTGGGCGGGACCACCTCCTACAATGAGCAGTACTTC.